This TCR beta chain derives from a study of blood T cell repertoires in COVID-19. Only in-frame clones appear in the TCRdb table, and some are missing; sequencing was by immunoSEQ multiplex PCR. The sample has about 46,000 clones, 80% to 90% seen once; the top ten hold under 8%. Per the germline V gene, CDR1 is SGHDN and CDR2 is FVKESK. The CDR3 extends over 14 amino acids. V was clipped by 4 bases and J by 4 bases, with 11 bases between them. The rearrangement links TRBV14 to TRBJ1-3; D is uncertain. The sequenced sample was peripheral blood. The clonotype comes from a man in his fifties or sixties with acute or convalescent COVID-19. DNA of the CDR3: TGTGCCAGCAGCCCCATTGTCGGGGGAAACACCATATATTTT. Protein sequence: CASSPIVGGNTIYF. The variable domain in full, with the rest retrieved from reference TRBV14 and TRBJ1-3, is EAGVTQFPSHSVIEKGQTVTLRCDPISGHDNLYWYRRVMGKEIKFLLHFVKESKQDESGMPNNRFLAERTGGTYSTLKVQPAELEDSGVYFCASSPIVGGNTIYFGEGSWLTVV.